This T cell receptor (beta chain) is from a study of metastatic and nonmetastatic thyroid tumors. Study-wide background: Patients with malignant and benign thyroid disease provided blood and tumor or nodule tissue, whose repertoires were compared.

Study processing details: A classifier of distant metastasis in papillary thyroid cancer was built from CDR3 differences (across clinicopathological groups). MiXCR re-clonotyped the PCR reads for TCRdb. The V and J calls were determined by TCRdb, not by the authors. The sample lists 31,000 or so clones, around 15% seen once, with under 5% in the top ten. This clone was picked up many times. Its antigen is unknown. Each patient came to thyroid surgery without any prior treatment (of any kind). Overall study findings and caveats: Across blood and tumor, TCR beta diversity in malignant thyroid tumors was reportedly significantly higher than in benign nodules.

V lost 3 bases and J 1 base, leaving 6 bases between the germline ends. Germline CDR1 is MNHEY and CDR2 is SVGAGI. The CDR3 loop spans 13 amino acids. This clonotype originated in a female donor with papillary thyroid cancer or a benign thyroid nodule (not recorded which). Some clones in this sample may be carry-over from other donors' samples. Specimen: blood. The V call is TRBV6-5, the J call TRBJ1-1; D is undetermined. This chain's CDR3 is CASSYDGNTEAFF. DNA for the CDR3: TGTGCCAGCAGTTATGACGGGAACACTGAAGCTTTCTTT.